Presented here are 7 T cell receptor beta chains from one specimen sequenced in a study of blood T cell repertoires in COVID-19. Sequencing was performed with immunoSEQ multiplex PCR; in TCRdb, only in-frame clones are kept and a portion is missing. The data contain 250,000 or so clones, 85% to 90% of them singletons. Sequencing was done on a sample of peripheral blood. Receptors originate from a woman aged 35 to 49 who had recovered from COVID-19.

This chain connects TRBV2 to TRBJ2-1, with D perhaps matching TRBD2 (6 bases). Between the trimmed V and J ends, which lost 6 bases and 4 bases, there was a span of 7 bases. The length of the CDR3 is 12 residues. The germline V gene encodes CDR1 SNHLY and CDR2 FYNNEI. DNA for the CDR3: TGTGCCAGCAGGGGACTTTACAATGAGCAGTTCTTC. Its protein product is CASRGLYNEQFF. Variable domain in full (rest from reference TRBV2 and TRBJ2-1): EPEVTQTPSHQVTQMGQEVILRCVPISNHLYFYWYRQILGQKVEFLVSFYNNEISEKSEIFDDQFSVERPDGSNFTLKIRSTKLEDSAMYFCASRGLYNEQFFGPGTRLTVL.

This clone is a singleton in its sample. This CDR3 is also generated by other DNA sequences in the sample. The V and J genes are TRBV7-2 and TRBJ2-1; D not resolved. Germline assignment: CDR1 SGHTA and CDR2 FQGNSA. CDR3 length equals 12 residues. The V end was cut by 1 base, the J end by 7 bases, with 5 bases between. CDR3 sequence reads: CASSLVVNEQFF. As DNA, the CDR3 is TGTGCCAGCAGCTTAGTCGTGAATGAGCAGTTCTTC.

The J gene is TRBJ2-1, the V gene TRBV5-1; the match to TRBD1 covers 9 bases. Per germline, CDR1 SGHRS and CDR2 YFSETQ. The ends lost 4 bases at V and 6 bases at J; junction bases unmatched: 8. The CDR3 contains 15 residues. The CDR3 is CASSGGTGWSNEQFF. In DNA, the CDR3 is TGCGCCAGCAGCGGAGGGACAGGGTGGAGCAATGAGCAGTTCTTC.

This rearrangement joins TRBV27 to TRBJ1-1; unclear D gene. Germline lookup yields CDR1 MNHEY and CDR2 SMNVEV (reference sequence). The V and J ends lost 5 bases and 2 bases respectively, with 12 bases between them. This CDR3 is 14 amino acids long. CDR3 amino acids: CASSTYEKNTEAFF. The CDR3 nucleotides are TGTGCCAGCAGTACCTACGAAAAAAACACTGAAGCTTTCTTT.

The CDR3 is CASSPTHGQGNSPLHF. The CDR3 DNA is TGTGCCAGCTCACCGACTCATGGACAGGGTAATTCACCCCTCCACTTT. The chain joins TRBV18 to TRBJ1-6; TRBD1 matches at 8 bases. The CDR3 totals 16 residues. V dropped 3 bases and J dropped 6; count of bases not matched to a gene: 7. Germline V CDR1 and CDR2: KGHSH, LQKENI.

The chain has TRBV10-3 and TRBJ1-2; TRBD1 aligns across 7 bases. The CDR3 length is 14 residues. Looked up from germline, CDR1 is ENHRY and CDR2 is SYGVKD. Trimming took 4 bases from V and 6 from J; bases not matched to a gene: 8. CDR3 loop: CAISAPGQADGYTF. Here the CDR3 DNA reads TGTGCCATCAGTGCCCCTGGACAGGCGGATGGCTACACCTTC.

As regards this clone: A read error may account for a junction end that differs from germline. The chain couples TRBV7-2 to TRBJ2-1; D is perhaps TRBD2 (6 bases). The CDR3 runs 15 residues. Germline CDR1 and CDR2: SGHTA and FQGNSA. This CDR3 is CASTLNGGPYNEQFF. As DNA, the CDR3 is TGTGCCAGCACCTTAAACGGGGGACCTTACAATGAGCAGTTCTTC.